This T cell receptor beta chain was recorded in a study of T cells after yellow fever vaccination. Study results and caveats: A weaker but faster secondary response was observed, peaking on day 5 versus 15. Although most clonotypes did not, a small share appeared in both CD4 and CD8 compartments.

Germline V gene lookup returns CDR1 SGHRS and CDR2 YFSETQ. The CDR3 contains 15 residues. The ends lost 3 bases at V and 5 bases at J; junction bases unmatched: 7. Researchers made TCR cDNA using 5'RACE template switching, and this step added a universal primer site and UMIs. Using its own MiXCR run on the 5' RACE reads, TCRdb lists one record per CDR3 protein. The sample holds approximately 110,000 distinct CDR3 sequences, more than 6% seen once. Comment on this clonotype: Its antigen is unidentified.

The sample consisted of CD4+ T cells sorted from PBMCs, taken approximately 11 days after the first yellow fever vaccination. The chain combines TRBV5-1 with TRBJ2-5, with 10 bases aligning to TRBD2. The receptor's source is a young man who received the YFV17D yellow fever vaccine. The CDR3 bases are TGCGCCAGCAGCTCGGGACTAGCGCCGTCGGAGACCCAGTACTTC. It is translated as CASSSGLAPSETQYF. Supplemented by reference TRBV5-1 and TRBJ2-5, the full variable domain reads KAGVTQTPRYLIKTRGQQVTLSCSPISGHRSVSWYQQTPGQGLQFLFEYFSETQRNKGNFPGRFSGRQFSNSRSEMNVSTLELGDSALYLCASSSGLAPSETQYFGPGTRLLVL.